This T cell receptor (beta chain) originates from a study of cytomegalovirus exposure and HLA in healthy donors. General study findings and limits: In an earlier analysis, productive rearrangement rates for most beta V segments clustered near 87% or 30%.

About this clone itself: The antigen is unknown. Other nucleotide sequences from this sample produce the same CDR3.

These donors counted as nominally healthy when sampled, but unrecorded immune exposures were likely. From germline, CDR1 is SGDLS and CDR2 YYNGEE. This CDR3 comprises 15 residues. The J segment lost 2 bases and the V segment lost 0 bases, leaving 4 bases of the junction unmatched. PCR amplification relied on 60 Vbeta primers (plus 13 Jbeta primers). Assay: immunoSEQ multiplex PCR; the TCRdb copy retains only in-frame clones and omits some. The table records about 130,000 clones, 65% to 80% of them present only once. The J gene is TRBJ2-7, the V gene TRBV9, with TRBD2 matching 8 bases. Specimen: PBMCs. The sequence derives from a man aged 40-49 years in good health and CMV-seronegative. The DNA of the CDR3 is TGTGCCAGCAGCGTAGCCAGCGGGGGAGCCTACGAGCAGTACTTC. Protein product: CASSVASGGAYEQYF.